The sequence of this T cell receptor (beta chain) was determined in a study of spatial heterogeneity in lung cancer. Points from the study as a whole: Counts of expanded alpha and beta TCRs within tumors tracked the tumor nonsynonymous mutation count.

Trimming shortened V by 3 bases and J by 5 bases, and 8 bases separated the two germline ends. This CDR3 has 11 residues. In germline, CDR1 is GTSNPN, CDR2 SVGIG (reference sequence). This clonotype was counted a few times. Its antigen is not identified. In TCRdb, the 5' RACE reads were re-called with MiXCR into one record per CDR3 protein. The data show about 9,600 distinct CDR3 sequences, roughly 6% seen once. Time point given: sample taken at primary tumor resection. The material was lung tumor tissue, obtained at surgery. The V call is TRBV30, the J call TRBJ2-7; D is uncertain. The TCR originated in a male donor with early-stage non-small cell lung cancer. Here the CDR3 reads CAWSPIHEQYF. In nucleotides, the CDR3 is TGTGCCTGGAGCCCGATTCACGAGCAGTACTTC. The full variable domain, rest sourced from reference TRBV30 and TRBJ2-7, is SQTIHQWPATLVQPVGSPLSLECTVEGTSNPNLYWYRQAAGRGLQLLFYSVGIGQISSEVPQNLSASRPQDRQFILSSKKLLLSDSGFYLCAWSPIHEQYFGPGTRLTVT.